A selection of T cell receptor beta chains follows, all from one sample in a study of beta chain features in type 1 diabetes. Measured with immunoSEQ multiplex PCR; TCRdb has only the in-frame clones, and not every one. The table includes around 450,000 clones, about an eighth detected once. Sequencing input: naive CD4+ T cells from blood. The source of these receptors is a woman younger than 35 in good health. The CDR3 runs from the conserved cysteine through the conserved F or W. A D gene is named only where the DNA matches it firmly. Size is omitted from some rows. Given values are once, few, many or a class for expanded clones.

>TRBD2|-|TRBJ2-3|TRBV5-4
TGTGCCAGCAGGCGAGACGGGGGGGCCCGTACAGATACGCAGTATTTT
CASRRDGGARTDTQYF
>-|-|TRBJ2-5|TRBV5-1
TGCGCCAGCAGCCTTCGTCTGGGGGAGACCCAGTACTTC
CASSLRLGETQYF
>-|few|TRBJ1-2|TRBV7-9
TGTGCCAGCAGCTTAGGTCAGGGTGGCGGCTACACCTTC
CASSLGQGGGYTF
>-|-|TRBJ1-2|TRBV5-6
TGTGCCAGCAGCTTCTTGATACGGGATACTAACTATGGCTACACCTTC
CASSFLIRDTNYGYTF
>-|-|TRBJ1-2|TRBV19
TGTGCCAGTAGCCCCCTAAGGACAGACTATGGCTACACCTTC
CASSPLRTDYGYTF
>-|few|TRBJ1-2|TRBV4-1
TGCGCCAGCAGCCAAGGCGGTCTAGGTGGCTACACCTTC
CASSQGGLGGYTF
>TRBD1|-|TRBJ2-7|TRBV4-3
TGCGCCAGCAGCCGATCGGGACAGGGCTCCTACGAGCAGTACTTC
CASSRSGQGSYEQYF
>TRBD2|few|TRBJ2-3|TRBV5-1
TGCGCCAGCAGCCGCGGGGGACTCACAGATACGCAGTATTTT
CASSRGGLTDTQYF
>TRBD1|-|TRBJ1-4|TRBV28
TGTGCCAGCAGTTCTGACAGGGAAGGAGAAAAACTGTTTTTT
CASSSDREGEKLFF
>-|-|TRBJ2-5|TRBV4-3
TGCGCCAGCAGCCAAGCACCCATGGCGGAGACCCAGTACTTC
CASSQAPMAETQYF
>-|-|TRBJ2-6|TRBV5-1
TGCGCCAGCAGCTTGGATGCTAGATCTGGGGCCAACGTCCTGACTTTC
CASSLDARSGANVLTF
>TRBD2|few|TRBJ2-1|TRBV9
TGTGCCAGCAGCGTCGGGACTAGCGGGAGCCCCTCCTACAATGAGCAGTTCTTC
CASSVGTSGSPSYNEQFF
>-|few|TRBJ2-1|TRBV30
TGTGCCTGGAGTCGCGGGACACTCAATGAGCAGTTCTTC
CAWSRGTLNEQFF
>-|few|TRBJ2-3|TRBV20-1
TGCAGTGCTAACCCTTATTATACGCAGTATTTT
CSANPYYTQYF
>-|-|TRBJ2-7|TRBV9
TGTGCCAGCAGCGTGACTAGTTCGAACGACGAGCAGTACTTC
CASSVTSSNDEQYF
>-|-|TRBJ1-2|TRBV10-3
TGTGCCATCAGTGGAGGGCCCTCCTCCCTCTACACCTTC
CAISGGPSSLYTF
>-|few|TRBJ1-1|TRBV7-9
TGTGCCAGCAGCCCCAGCCTCGTGTGGGGGCGGGCTTTCTTT
CASSPSLVWGRAFF
>-|-|TRBJ2-1|TRBV7-9
TGTGCCAGCAGCTTTGAGAGGGGACAATACAATGAGCAGTTCTTC
CASSFERGQYNEQFF
>-|-|TRBJ1-2|TRBV27
TGTGCCAGCAGTTCATCAGGGGCCGCGAACTATGGCTACACCTTC
CASSSSGAANYGYTF
>-|few|TRBJ1-5|TRBV7-8
TGTGCCAGCAGCCCCAAGGGGGGTCAGCCCCAGCATTTT
CASSPKGGQPQHF
>-|few|TRBJ1-2|TRBV29-1
TGCAGCGTTGAAGTCCCCGGGTATGGCTACACCTTC
CSVEVPGYGYTF
>-|few|TRBJ2-5|TRBV21-1
TGTGCCAGCAGCAAAGGGGGGGATGGGTACCAAGAGACCCAGTACTTC
CASSKGGDGYQETQYF
>TRBD1|-|TRBJ1-1|TRBV7-9
TGTGCCAGCAGACATCCAGACAGGGCGAACACTGAAGCTTTCTTT
CASRHPDRANTEAFF
>TRBD2|-|TRBJ2-3|TRBV14
TGTGCCAGCCGAAAGACCGGGACTAGGAGAATAGATACGCAGTATTTT
CASRKTGTRRIDTQYF
>-|-|TRBJ2-3|TRBV4-2
TGTGCCAGCAGCCAAGACGGGGAAATTGGCACAGATACGCAGTATTTT
CASSQDGEIGTDTQYF